Shown below are 17 T cell receptor beta chains from a single sample sequenced in a study of response to subunit inactivated influenza vaccine. Each CDR3 protein gets one entry after TCRdb re-called the RT-PCR reads with MiXCR. In the table there are under 750,000 distinct CDR3 sequences, 12% of which are singletons. Specimen: PBMCs from blood, collected on the day of vaccination. The receptors were sampled from a man aged 50 to 59 who received an inactivated influenza vaccine.

This clonotype occurred a few times. The genes are TRBV20-1 and TRBJ2-3; TRBD2 matches at 10 bases. Per the germline V gene, CDR1 is DFQATT and CDR2 is SNEGSKA (reference sequence). The CDR3 sequence is 15 residues long. The V and J ends lost 6 bases and 1 base, in that order; junction bases with no gene match: 7. Here the CDR3 DNA reads TGCAGTGCGCCAACCGGGACTAGCGGCACAGATACGCAGTATTTT. This gives the protein CSAPTGTSGTDTQYF.

This sequence joins TRBV7-9 and TRBJ1-4; possibly TRBD1 for D (5 bases). Between the trimmed V and J ends, which lost 5 bases and 6 bases, there was a span of 16 bases. The CDR3 has 15 amino acids. CDR1 and CDR2 from the germline V gene are SEHNR and FQNEAQ (reference sequence). The CDR3 DNA reads as TGTGCCAGCAGCCCGTCGAGGGGAGGGGATGAAAAACTGTTTTTT. This sequence encodes CASSPSRGGDEKLFF.

The genes are TRBV6-5 and TRBJ2-7; D is uncertain. Germline assignment: CDR1 MNHEY and CDR2 SVGAGI. This CDR3 spans 16 amino acids. Trimming stripped 0 bases from V and 3 bases from J, with 15 bases between. The CDR3: CASSYSYRAMSYEQYF. The DNA of the CDR3 is TGTGCCAGCAGTTACTCCTACCGGGCCATGAGCTACGAGCAGTACTTC.

There are a few counts of this clonotype. The CDR3 region is CAAGTNNSNQPQHF. The CDR3 coding sequence is TGCGCCGCCGGGACAAACAATAGCAATCAGCCCCAGCATTTT. This chain joins TRBV10-2 and TRBJ1-5, with TRBD1 as a possible D gene (6 bases). Germline loops: CDR1 WSHSY, CDR2 SAAADI. Trimming took 11 bases from V and 0 from J, leaving 14 bases between them. CDR3 length: 14 residues.

The V and J genes are TRBV24-1 and TRBJ2-1; TRBD1 agrees at 10 bases. The V segment lost 3 bases and the J segment 8 bases; nucleotides outside the gene matches: 9. The CDR3 is 16 residues long. Germline CDR1 KGHDR, CDR2 SFDVKD. DNA of the CDR3: TGTGCCACCAGTGATGGCTCCGGGACAGGGGTGGATGAGCAGTTCTTC. Translated, it gives CATSDGSGTGVDEQFF.

This clonotype was found many times. The J gene is TRBJ2-3, the V gene TRBV5-1; 7 bases map to TRBD2. V was pared by 4 bases and J by 4 bases, with 6 bases of the junction left unmatched. CDR3 length: 14 amino acids. Per the germline V gene, CDR1 is SGHRS and CDR2 is YFSETQ. CDR3 DNA sequence: TGCGCCAGCAGCCTTAGCGGGCGTTCAGATACGCAGTATTTT. This gives the protein CASSLSGRSDTQYF.

The genes are TRBV20-1 and TRBJ2-3; weak D call: TRBD2 (6 bases). V lost 0 bases and J lost 0, with 25 bases in between. The CDR3 runs to 20 residues. CDR1 is DFQATT and CDR2 is SNEGSKA in the germline V gene (reference sequence). CDR3 sequence (DNA): TGCAGTGCTAGAGATATCTTGGGGGAGGCCGCCTTTACCAGCACAGATACGCAGTATTTT. It encodes CSARDILGEAAFTSTDTQYF.

The V call is TRBV12-3 or TRBV12-4, the J call TRBJ1-6, with D possibly TRBD1 on 5 matching bases. This CDR3 has 13 residues. V was cut by 6 bases and J by 10 bases, with 13 bases left in between. Here the CDR3 DNA reads TGTGCCAGCAGGCCTGGGGCGGGATCACCCCTCCACTTT. Translation gives CASRPGAGSPLHF.

The chain has TRBV20-1 and TRBJ2-2; D not resolved. This CDR3 has 12 amino acids. V was cut by 1 base and J by 7 bases, with 7 bases left in between. Germline assignment: CDR1 DFQATT and CDR2 SNEGSKA (reference sequence). DNA for the CDR3: TGCAGTGCTAGAGGCCCGAGCGGGGAGCTGTTTTTT. Protein: CSARGPSGELFF.

At least ten counts were recorded for this clonotype. This chain links TRBV29-1 with TRBJ2-1, with TRBD1 matching 8 bases. This CDR3 spans 15 amino acids. Germline V gene lookup returns CDR1 SQVTM and CDR2 ANQGSEA. V was clipped by 4 bases and J by 5 bases; unmatched bases: 10. CDR3 DNA: TGCAGCGTTGGCAGGGGGCCGGGGATCAACAATGAGCAGTTCTTC. Its protein is CSVGRGPGINNEQFF.

This clonotype was counted a few times. This rearrangement joins TRBV2 to TRBJ2-6; 8 nucleotides agree with TRBD1. Trimming took 7 bases from V and 3 from J; bases not matched to a gene: 5. Germline loops: CDR1 SNHLY, CDR2 FYNNEI. This CDR3 has 15 residues. CDR3: CASTLDRGGANVLTF. The CDR3 nucleotides read TGTGCCAGCACCCTCGACAGGGGTGGGGCCAACGTCCTGACTTTC.

This clonotype was detected many times. The chain couples TRBV15 to TRBJ2-3; no firm D call. The CDR3 consists of 15 residues. Trimming pared 6 bases from V and 2 bases from J, leaving 15 bases between. Per germline, CDR1 LNHNV and CDR2 YYDKDF (reference sequence). The CDR3 here is CATRSSQVNTDTQYF. The CDR3 coding sequence is TGTGCCACCAGAAGTAGCCAAGTAAACACAGATACGCAGTATTTT.

This sequence joins TRBV28 and TRBJ2-7, with 8 bases identical to TRBD2. Germline CDR1 MDHEN, CDR2 SYDVKM. The CDR3 consists of 16 residues. The V and J ends lost 2 bases and 2 bases, in that order; junction bases with no gene match: 8. The CDR3 DNA sequence: TGTGCCAGCAGTTTAACCGGGAGGGCCCGCGCCTACGAGCAGTACTTC. Protein sequence: CASSLTGRARAYEQYF.

This clonotype has ten or more counts. V gene TRBV20-1 combines with J gene TRBJ2-7, with 10 bases identical to TRBD1. This CDR3 has 15 amino acids. Germline values: CDR1 DFQATT, CDR2 SNEGSKA (reference sequence). V shed 3 bases, J shed 5 bases, and the junction held 10 bases outside the gene matches. The CDR3 region has the DNA TGCAGTGCTAGGGCTACTTCCGGGACAGGGGACGAGCAGTACTTC. It specifies CSARATSGTGDEQYF.

The J gene is TRBJ2-5, the V gene TRBV10-3; 11 bases line up with TRBD1. The CDR3 runs 16 residues. Germline V gene sequence: CDR1 ENHRY, CDR2 SYGVKD. Trimming removed 3 bases from V and 4 bases from J; junction bases left unmatched: 7. CDR3 in DNA: TGTGCCATCAGTGATGGACAGGGGGCGATTGGAGAGACCCAGTACTTC. This codes for CAISDGQGAIGETQYF.

This clonotype was counted a few times. V and J are TRBV7-9 and TRBJ2-7, with 11 bases aligning to TRBD2. The V gene end was trimmed by 7 bases and the J gene end by 6 bases; junction bases not matched to a gene: 2. The CDR3 is 12 amino acids. From germline, CDR1 is SEHNR and CDR2 FQNEAQ (reference sequence). CDR3 in amino acids: CASISGGGEQYF. DNA for the CDR3: TGTGCCAGCATTAGCGGGGGGGGCGAGCAGTACTTC. The complete variable domain, with remaining parts taken from reference TRBV7-9 and TRBJ2-7, reads DTGVSQNPRHKITKRGQNVTFRCDPISEHNRLYWYRQTLGQGPEFLTYFQNEAQLEKSRLLSDRFSAERPKGSFSTLEIQRTEQGDSAMYLCASISGGGEQYFGPGTRLTVT.

V is TRBV20-1 and J is TRBJ1-2, with D hard to call. Trimming pared 6 bases from V and 2 bases from J, leaving 10 bases between. CDR3 size: 12 residues. CDR1 DFQATT and CDR2 SNEGSKA come from the germline V gene (reference sequence). The CDR3 sequence is CSASALNYGYTF. The CDR3 bases are TGCAGTGCGTCAGCCCTGAACTATGGCTACACCTTC.